The text below deals with one T cell receptor (beta chain). This sample was included in a study of blood T cell repertoires in COVID-19. Study-wide context: From the United States, Italy and Spain came samples of acute and convalescent COVID-19.

Clones were read by immunoSEQ multiplex PCR, and TCRdb kept only the in-frame ones, dropping some. The table includes 98,000 or so clones, roughly 80% detected once. Sequenced: peripheral blood. The TCR originated in a man aged 55 to 70 with acute or convalescent COVID-19.

The CDR3, as DNA: TGTGCCAGCATTCCCTATAGCAATCAGCCCCAGCATTTT. Its protein product is CASIPYSNQPQHF. This chain joins TRBV6-4 and TRBJ1-5; D gene ambiguous. The CDR3 contains 13 residues. Germline V gene sequence: CDR1 MRHNA, CDR2 SNTAGT. The V end lost 7 bases, the J end lost 0 bases, and 7 bases lay between the germline ends.